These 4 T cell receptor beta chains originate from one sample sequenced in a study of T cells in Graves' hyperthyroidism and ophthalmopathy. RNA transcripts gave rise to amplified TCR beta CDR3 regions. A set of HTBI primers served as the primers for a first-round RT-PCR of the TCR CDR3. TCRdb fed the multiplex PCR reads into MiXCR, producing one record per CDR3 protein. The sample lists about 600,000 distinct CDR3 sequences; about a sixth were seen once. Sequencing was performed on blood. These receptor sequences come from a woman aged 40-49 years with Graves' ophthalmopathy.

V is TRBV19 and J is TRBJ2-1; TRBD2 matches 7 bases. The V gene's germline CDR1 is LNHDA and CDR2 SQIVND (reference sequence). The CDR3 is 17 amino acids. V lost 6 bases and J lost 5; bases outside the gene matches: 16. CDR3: CASSHRGAGRTHNEQFF. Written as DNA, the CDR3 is TGTGCCAGTAGCCATCGAGGAGCGGGACGAACCCACAATGAGCAGTTCTTC.

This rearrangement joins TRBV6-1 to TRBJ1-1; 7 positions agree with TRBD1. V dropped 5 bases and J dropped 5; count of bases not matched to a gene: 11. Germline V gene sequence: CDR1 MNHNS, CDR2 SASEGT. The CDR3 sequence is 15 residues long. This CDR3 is CASSQPDRLNTEAFF. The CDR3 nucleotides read TGTGCCAGCAGTCAACCGGACAGGCTAAATACTGAAGCTTTCTTT.

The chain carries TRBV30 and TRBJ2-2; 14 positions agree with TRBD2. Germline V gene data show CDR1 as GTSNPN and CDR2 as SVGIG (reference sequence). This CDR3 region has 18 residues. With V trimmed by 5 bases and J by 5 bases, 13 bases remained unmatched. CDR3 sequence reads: CAWGYRGLAGAGTGELFF. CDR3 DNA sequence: TGTGCCTGGGGGTACAGGGGACTAGCGGGAGCGGGAACCGGGGAGCTGTTTTTT.

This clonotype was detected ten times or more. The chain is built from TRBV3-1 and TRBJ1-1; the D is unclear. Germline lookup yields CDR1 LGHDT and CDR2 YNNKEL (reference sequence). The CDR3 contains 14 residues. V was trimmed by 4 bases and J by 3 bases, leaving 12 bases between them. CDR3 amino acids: CASSPLGRDTEAFF. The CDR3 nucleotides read TGTGCCAGCAGCCCTCTGGGTAGGGACACTGAAGCTTTCTTT.